This record covers a single T cell receptor (beta chain). Its antigen is not known. Sequencing was performed with immunoSEQ multiplex PCR; in TCRdb, only in-frame clones are kept and a portion is missing. This sample has 400,000 to 450,000 clones, with about 90% found just once. With 3 bases clipped from V and 4 bases from J, the junction kept 5 bases outside the gene matches. Looked up from germline, CDR1 is KGHSH and CDR2 is LQKENI. The CDR3 consists of 14 residues. Treatment indicated: over 15 received Ad26.COV2.S at low or high dose, single or two shots; roughly 5 received placebo; per-sample allocation not given. It was on day 63 after the first vaccine or placebo injection that samples were taken. The entry originates in a study of Ad26.COV2.S vaccination and SARS-CoV-2 variants. Study-wide points: Total T cell responses, in the TCR breadth and depth analyses, may have been underestimated.

J is TRBJ2-5 and V is TRBV18; 7 bases align to TRBD1. This sequence was found in a person between 18 and 59 years old who received the Ad26.COV2.S COVID-19 vaccine or a placebo. This sample comprised peripheral blood, obtained in a trial of Ad26.COV2.S vaccine versus placebo. The CDR3 DNA sequence: TGTGCCAGCTCACCCTCGACAGGGCCAGAGACCCAGTACTTC. Translated: CASSPSTGPETQYF. Full variable domain (rest looked up from reference TRBV18 and TRBJ2-5): NAGVMQNPRHLVRRRGQEARLRCSPMKGHSHVYWYRQLPEEGLKFMVYLQKENIIDESGMPKERFSAEFPKEGPSILRIQQVVRGDSAAYFCASSPSTGPETQYFGPGTRLLVL.